Below, 3 T cell receptor beta chains from the same sample are listed, as sequenced in a study of T cells after yellow fever vaccination. TCRdb passed the 5' RACE reads through MiXCR, listing each CDR3 protein once. The table has hundreds of thousands of distinct CDR3 sequences, approximately 18% seen once. Material: PBMCs, obtained before the yellow fever booster vaccination. These receptors were collected from a man between 18 and 35 years old who received the YFV17D yellow fever vaccine.

This clonotype was seen a few times. The chain has TRBV20-1 and TRBJ2-3; 9 bases line up with TRBD2. V lost 1 base and J lost 5; bases outside the gene matches: 7. Per the germline V gene, CDR1 is DFQATT and CDR2 is SNEGSKA (reference sequence). CDR3 length equals 15 residues. CDR3 sequence: CSARVVTSGGDTQYF. As DNA, the CDR3 is TGCAGTGCTAGAGTCGTGACTAGCGGTGGAGATACGCAGTATTTT.

The chain carries TRBV7-2 and TRBJ1-6, with D unresolved. CDR1 SGHTA and CDR2 FQGNSA come from the germline V gene. This CDR3 is built from 13 residues. Trimming cost V 4 bases and J 9 bases, with 10 bases left between them. The CDR3 DNA sequence: TGTGCCAGCAGCTATGACCGGGGTTCACCCCTCCACTTT. It is translated as CASSYDRGSPLHF.

V and J are TRBV15 and TRBJ2-5, with a weak D call TRBD2 (5 bases). Trimming removed 4 bases at V and 4 bases at J, with 10 bases between. Germline V gene lookup returns CDR1 LNHNV and CDR2 YYDKDF (reference sequence). The CDR3 extends over 13 amino acids. CDR3: CATSNGRGETQYF. The CDR3 DNA is TGTGCCACCAGCAATGGTCGGGGAGAGACCCAGTACTTC.